Sequencing of this TCR beta chain was carried out in a study of OX40 agonist ivuxolimab in advanced cancers. Study as a whole: Patients received ivuxolimab, an agonistic anti-OX40 (CD134) antibody. The study's findings and limits: Among the least clonally expanded were partial responders at 0.1-3.0 mg/kg. At doses 0.1 to 3.0 mg/kg, CD4+ and CD8+ clones expanded.

V was clipped by 2 bases and J by 8 bases, with 12 bases between them. The CDR3 totals 12 residues. CDR1 is GTSNPN and CDR2 is SVGIG in the germline V gene (reference sequence). A note on this clone: Its specificity is not known.

This table comes from immunoSEQ multiplex PCR, and its TCRdb copy is limited to in-frame clones, with some not included. Among approximately 100,000 clones listed, 92% were seen once. The chain employs TRBV30 and TRBJ1-1; tentative D call: TRBD1 (5 bases). The origin of this receptor is an adult with an advanced solid tumor such as melanoma, head and neck, liver or kidney cancer. Sequenced here: CD4+ or CD8+ T cells sorted from blood, sampled in a trial of the OX40 agonist ivuxolimab. DNA for the CDR3: TGTGCCTGGAGTCCGGGACTATGGGAAGCTTTCTTT. Translating it yields CAWSPGLWEAFF.